A single TCR beta chain is shown here with its context. The antigen remains unidentified. These data originate in a study of cytomegalovirus exposure and HLA in healthy donors. The PCR ran on 60 Vbeta and 13 Jbeta primers. Repertoires were generated with immunoSEQ multiplex PCR, while TCRdb's copy carries only in-frame clones and drops some. This table holds about 81,000 clones, about 80% found once. CDR3 length equals 14 residues. Germline CDR1 and CDR2: SEHNR and FQNEAQ (reference sequence). Trimming cost V 3 bases and J 7 bases; bases outside gene matches: 4. General study findings and limits: The study recorded 164 TCR beta chains that were cytomegalovirus-associated.

The chain employs TRBV7-9 and TRBJ1-2; 11 bases are shared with TRBD1. Sequences were obtained from PBMCs. The clonotype was recovered from a man aged 50 to 59 in good health and CMV-seropositive. CDR3 nucleotides: TGTGCCAGCAGCTTCGGACAGGGGGCTGCTGGCTACACCTTC. It encodes CASSFGQGAAGYTF.